The rows below give T cell receptor beta chains drawn from one sample of a study of blood T cell repertoires in COVID-19. Generated by immunoSEQ multiplex PCR, the TCRdb table keeps only in-frame clones and is missing some. The table includes some 90,000 clones, roughly nine tenths detected once. The sequencing input was peripheral blood. All receptors derive from a man aged 50 or older with acute or convalescent COVID-19. CDR3s include the opening cysteine and the closing phenylalanine or tryptophan. The D gene is left open where the match is weak. Only part of the rows carry a size: once, few, many, or a class if the clone is expanded.

d_call clone_size j_call v_call cdr3_nt cdr3_aa
TRBD1 - TRBJ1-5 TRBV5-6 TGTGCCAGCAGCCGGAGGGGACAGATAAATCAGCCCCAGCATTTT CASSRRGQINQPQHF
TRBD1 - TRBJ1-6 TRBV3-1/TRBV3-2 TGTGCCAGCAGCCAGACGACAGGGACTTCACCCCTCCACTTT CASSQTTGTSPLHF
TRBD1 - TRBJ2-6 TRBV9 TGTGCCAGCAGCCCATCTTGGGACAGGGGCACTGGGGCCAACGTCCTGACTTTC CASSPSWDRGTGANVLTF
TRBD2 - TRBJ2-3 TRBV3-1/TRBV3-2 TGTGCCAGCGGTGGGAAGCGGGGGCCAGATACGCAGTATTTT CASGGKRGPDTQYF
TRBD1 - TRBJ1-4 TRBV3-1/TRBV3-2 TGTGCCAGCAGCCAAGATGTAGGGGGCGTAAAACTGTTTTTT CASSQDVGGVKLFF
- - TRBJ1-5 TRBV2 TGTGCCAGCAGTGACAGGGTCAATCAGCCCCAGCATTTT CASSDRVNQPQHF
TRBD1 - TRBJ1-5 TRBV5-6 TGTGCCAGCAGCAAATACAGGGGGAGCAATCAGCCCCAGCATTTT CASSKYRGSNQPQHF
TRBD1 - TRBJ1-2 TRBV3-1/TRBV3-2 TGTGCCAGCAGCCTGGGAAGGACAGGGCAAGGCTATGGCTACACCTTC CASSLGRTGQGYGYTF
- - TRBJ2-7 TRBV30 TGTGCCTGGAGTGTACAATTTTACGAGCAGTACTTC CAWSVQFYEQYF
- - TRBJ1-6 TRBV7-9 TGTGCCAGCAGCGCCACCCTGGGGCAGGGTCTGGAACCCCTCCACTTT CASSATLGQGLEPLHF
TRBD2 - TRBJ2-1 TRBV5-3 TGTGCCAGAAGCGGGGTAGCGGGGGGGCCGAACAATGAGCAGTTCTTC CARSGVAGGPNNEQFF
- few TRBJ1-2 TRBV14 TGTGCCAGCAGCCCAGGGACTAACTATGGCTACACCTTC CASSPGTNYGYTF
- - TRBJ1-2 TRBV25-1 TGTGCCAGCAGTGATACCCTTGGCGGCTACACCTTC CASSDTLGGYTF
TRBD2 - TRBJ2-3 TRBV3-1/TRBV3-2 TGTGCCAGCAGCCCAAGCCTAGCGGGGGTCACAGATACGCAGTATTTT CASSPSLAGVTDTQYF
- once TRBJ2-3 TRBV2 TGTGCCAGCAGTCGGGATTTGGATACGCAGTATTTT CASSRDLDTQYF
- once TRBJ1-5 TRBV5-4 TGTGCCAGCAGCTTGCCAAATCAGCCCCAGCATTTT CASSLPNQPQHF
- - TRBJ2-2 TRBV20-1 TGCAGTGCTAGTCAGGGATCGAACACCGGGGAGCTGTTTTTT CSASQGSNTGELFF
- - TRBJ2-3 TRBV15 TGTGCCACCAGGGCTAGATTAGCAGATACGCAGTATTTT CATRARLADTQYF
- - TRBJ2-7 TRBV10-3 TGTGCCATCAGTGGAGGGGGTAACTACGAGCAGTACTTC CAISGGGNYEQYF
TRBD1 - TRBJ2-3 TRBV19 TGTGCCAGTAGTCTCGGACAGGGATTCACAGATACGCAGTATTTT CASSLGQGFTDTQYF
TRBD1 - TRBJ1-4 TRBV11-2 TGTGCCAGCAGCCAGGGACAGGGGTATGAAAAACTGTTTTTT CASSQGQGYEKLFF
TRBD2 - TRBJ2-7 TRBV14 TGTGCCAGCAGCCAAGATTGGCGCACTAGCGGGGGGCACGACGAGCAGTACTTC CASSQDWRTSGGHDEQYF
- - TRBJ1-6 TRBV19 TGTGCCACCTCGGGGAATAATTCACCCCTCCACTTT CATSGNNSPLHF
- few TRBJ2-3 TRBV19 TGTGCCAGTAGTGACCGACTAGGAGGTACAGATACGCAGTATTTT CASSDRLGGTDTQYF
- - TRBJ1-3 TRBV19 TGTGCCAGTACTCCGGGGGGCTCTGGAAACACCATATATTTT CASTPGGSGNTIYF
- - TRBJ1-1 TRBV28 TGTGCCAGCAGTCCCCGATTCGGAGTGTCGGTGGGCACTGAAGCTTTCTTT CASSPRFGVSVGTEAFF
- - TRBJ1-6 TRBV6-5 TGTGCCAGCAAAAAGCAGGGGTATAATTCACCCCTCCACTTT CASKKQGYNSPLHF
TRBD1 once TRBJ2-1 TRBV5-1 TGCGCCAGCAGCTTGGGACAGGGGGCAAGGAATGAGCAGTTCTTC CASSLGQGARNEQFF
TRBD1 once TRBJ1-2 TRBV10-3 TGTGCCATACAGGGACAGGAGAACTATGGCTACACCTTC CAIQGQENYGYTF
TRBD1 - TRBJ2-3 TRBV5-4 TGTGCCAGCAATGGGGGGACAGGGGATGACATTTTGCCAGATACGCAGTATTTT CASNGGTGDDILPDTQYF
TRBD1 once TRBJ2-1 TRBV11-1 TGTGCCAGCAGCGCCGGGACAGGGTCTTACAATGAGCAGTTCTTC CASSAGTGSYNEQFF
TRBD1 - TRBJ1-2 TRBV6-5 TGTGCCAGCAGACGCCCTACCGGGACAGCCCGTGGCTACACCTTC CASRRPTGTARGYTF
- - TRBJ1-4 TRBV6-5 TGTGCCAGCAGTTACCTAAGGGGTAGAGGAGAAAAACTGTTTTTT CASSYLRGRGEKLFF
- - TRBJ1-2 TRBV6-4 TGTGCCGCGGGGTTCTATGGCTACACCTTC CAAGFYGYTF
- - TRBJ1-2 TRBV13 TGTGCCAGCAGGGAAGTTAAATCGGGTGGCTATGGCTACACCTTC CASREVKSGGYGYTF
- - TRBJ1-1 TRBV27 TGTGCCAGCAGTTTAGAGGCTAGGAACACTGAAGCTTTCTTT CASSLEARNTEAFF
- - TRBJ2-3 TRBV29-1 TGCAGCGTTCCAGCGCCAAGCACAGATACGCAGTATTTT CSVPAPSTDTQYF
- - TRBJ2-3 TRBV4-1 TGCGCCAGCAGCCAGGAACAAGGGGCGGGGGCCCCAGATACGCAGTATTTT CASSQEQGAGAPDTQYF
TRBD1 - TRBJ2-3 TRBV2 TGTGCCAGCAGTCGGGACAGAACTAGCACAGATACGCAGTATTTT CASSRDRTSTDTQYF
TRBD2 - TRBJ2-3 TRBV10-3 TGTGCCATCAGTGAGTCGGCTAGCGGGGTCTCAGATACGCAGTATTTT CAISESASGVSDTQYF
TRBD1 once TRBJ2-5 TRBV20-1 TGCAGTGCTAGTTTGACAGGGTTGGAGACCCAGTACTTC CSASLTGLETQYF
- - TRBJ2-4 TRBV9 TGTGCCAGCAGCGTCCATGCTGTCGAGAGTAACATTCAGTACTTC CASSVHAVESNIQYF
- few TRBJ1-2 TRBV20-1 TGCAGTGCTAGTGCCCGACAGGCCAACTATGGCTACACCTTC CSASARQANYGYTF
- - TRBJ2-5 TRBV5-6 TGTGCCAGCAGCCCCACAGGGCGGGAGACCCAGTACTTC CASSPTGRETQYF
- - TRBJ2-3 TRBV2 TGTGCCAGCAGGAGGAGCGGGTTCACAGATACGCAGTATTTT CASRRSGFTDTQYF
- - TRBJ1-4 TRBV5-1 TGCGCCAGCAGCTTGGCAGGGGCGAGCGATGAAAAACTGTTTTTT CASSLAGASDEKLFF
- - TRBJ2-5 TRBV9 TGTGCCAGCAGCGTAGGCGGGGCAGGCCAAGAGACCCAGTACTTC CASSVGGAGQETQYF
- - TRBJ1-4 TRBV7-3 TGTGCCAGCAGCTTAAGTGGCAGGCCAGATGAAAAACTGTTTTTT CASSLSGRPDEKLFF
TRBD1 once TRBJ1-6 TRBV11-1 TGTGCCAGCAGCCAACGGGACAGGGGAGCACCCCTCCACTTT CASSQRDRGAPLHF
- - TRBJ2-1 TRBV7-6 TGTGCCAGCAGCTTAGTCCCAGATTTGAATGAGCAGTTCTTC CASSLVPDLNEQFF
TRBD1 once TRBJ1-5 TRBV2 TGTGCCAGCAGTGAGGGCGCGACAGGGGGTCAGCCCCAGCATTTT CASSEGATGGQPQHF
- once TRBJ2-4 TRBV6-1 TGTGCCAGCAGTGATCCCCGACAGGATATTCAGTACTTC CASSDPRQDIQYF